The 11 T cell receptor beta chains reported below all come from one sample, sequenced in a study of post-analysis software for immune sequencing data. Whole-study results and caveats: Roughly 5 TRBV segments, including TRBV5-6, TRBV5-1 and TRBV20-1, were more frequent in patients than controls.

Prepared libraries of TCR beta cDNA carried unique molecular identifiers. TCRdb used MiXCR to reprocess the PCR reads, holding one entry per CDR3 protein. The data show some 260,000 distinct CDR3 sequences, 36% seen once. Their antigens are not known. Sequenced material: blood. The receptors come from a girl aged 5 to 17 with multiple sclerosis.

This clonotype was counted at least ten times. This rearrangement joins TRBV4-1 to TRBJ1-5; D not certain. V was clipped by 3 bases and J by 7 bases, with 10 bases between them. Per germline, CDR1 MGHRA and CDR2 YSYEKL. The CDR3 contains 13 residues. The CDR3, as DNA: TGCGCCAGCAGCCACGGAGGGCCCCAGCCCCAGCATTTT. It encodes CASSHGGPQPQHF.

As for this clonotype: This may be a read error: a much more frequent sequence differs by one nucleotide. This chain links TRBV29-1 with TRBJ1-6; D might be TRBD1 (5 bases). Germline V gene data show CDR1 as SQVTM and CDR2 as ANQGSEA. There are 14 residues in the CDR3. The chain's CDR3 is CSVGDSVSGSPPHF. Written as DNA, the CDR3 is TGCAGCGTTGGTGACAGTGTCTCCGGTTCACCCCCCCACTTT.

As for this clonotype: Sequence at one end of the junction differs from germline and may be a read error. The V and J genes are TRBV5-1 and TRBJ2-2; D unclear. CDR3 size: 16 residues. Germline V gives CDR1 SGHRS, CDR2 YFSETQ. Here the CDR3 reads CASNLLQARNTGELFF. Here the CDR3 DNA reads TGCGCCAGCAACTTGCTCCAGGCCAGGAACACCGGGGAGCTGTTTTTT.

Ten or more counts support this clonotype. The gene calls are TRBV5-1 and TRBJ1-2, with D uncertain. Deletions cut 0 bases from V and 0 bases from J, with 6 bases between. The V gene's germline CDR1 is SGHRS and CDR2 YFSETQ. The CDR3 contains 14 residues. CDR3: CASSLEVTNYGYTF. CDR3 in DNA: TGCGCCAGCAGCTTGGAGGTGACTAACTATGGCTACACCTTC.

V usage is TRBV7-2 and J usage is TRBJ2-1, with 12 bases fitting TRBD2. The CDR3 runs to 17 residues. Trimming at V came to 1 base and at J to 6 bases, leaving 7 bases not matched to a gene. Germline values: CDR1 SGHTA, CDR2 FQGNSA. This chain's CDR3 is CASSLGRLAGERNEQFF. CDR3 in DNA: TGTGCCAGCAGCTTAGGTCGACTAGCGGGAGAACGCAATGAGCAGTTCTTC.

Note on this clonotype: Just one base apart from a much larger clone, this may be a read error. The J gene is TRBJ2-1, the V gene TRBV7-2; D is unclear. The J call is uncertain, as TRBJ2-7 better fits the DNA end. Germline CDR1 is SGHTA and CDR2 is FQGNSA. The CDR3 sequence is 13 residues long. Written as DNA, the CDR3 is TGTGCCAGCAGCTGGGCGCAATACAATGAGCAGTACTTC. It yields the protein CASSWAQYNEQYF.

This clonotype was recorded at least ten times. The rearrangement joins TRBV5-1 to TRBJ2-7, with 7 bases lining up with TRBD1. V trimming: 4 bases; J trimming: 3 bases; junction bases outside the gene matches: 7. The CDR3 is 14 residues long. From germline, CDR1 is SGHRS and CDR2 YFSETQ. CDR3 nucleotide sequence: TGCGCCAGCAGCCCTCGGACAGGCGACTACGAGCAGTACTTC. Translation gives CASSPRTGDYEQYF.

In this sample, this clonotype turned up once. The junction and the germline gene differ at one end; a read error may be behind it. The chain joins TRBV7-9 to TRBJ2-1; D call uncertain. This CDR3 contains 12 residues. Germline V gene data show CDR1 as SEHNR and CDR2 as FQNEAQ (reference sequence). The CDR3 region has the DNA TGTGCCGGCAGCTTAGCTGGGAATGAGCAGTTCTTC. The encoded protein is CAGSLAGNEQFF.

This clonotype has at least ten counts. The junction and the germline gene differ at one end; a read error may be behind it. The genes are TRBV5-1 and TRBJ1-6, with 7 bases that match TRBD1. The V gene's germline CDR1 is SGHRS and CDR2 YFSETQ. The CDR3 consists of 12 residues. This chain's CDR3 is CASSLGGSPLHF. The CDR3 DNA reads TGTGCCAGCAGCTTAGGGGGCTCACCCCTCCACTTT.

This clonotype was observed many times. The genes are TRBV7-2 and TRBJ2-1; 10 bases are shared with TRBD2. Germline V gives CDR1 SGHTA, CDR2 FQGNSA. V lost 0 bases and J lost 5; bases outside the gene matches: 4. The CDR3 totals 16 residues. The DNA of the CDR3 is TGTGCCAGCAGCTTAGCAGGGACTAGCGCCGACAATGAGCAGTTCTTC. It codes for CASSLAGTSADNEQFF.

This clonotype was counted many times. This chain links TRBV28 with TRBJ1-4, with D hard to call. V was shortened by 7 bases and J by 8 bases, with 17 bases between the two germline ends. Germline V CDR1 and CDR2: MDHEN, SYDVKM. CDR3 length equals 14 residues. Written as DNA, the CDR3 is TGTGCCAGCACCCCGGGCCAGGCGTACGAAAAACTGTTTTTT. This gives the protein CASTPGQAYEKLFF.